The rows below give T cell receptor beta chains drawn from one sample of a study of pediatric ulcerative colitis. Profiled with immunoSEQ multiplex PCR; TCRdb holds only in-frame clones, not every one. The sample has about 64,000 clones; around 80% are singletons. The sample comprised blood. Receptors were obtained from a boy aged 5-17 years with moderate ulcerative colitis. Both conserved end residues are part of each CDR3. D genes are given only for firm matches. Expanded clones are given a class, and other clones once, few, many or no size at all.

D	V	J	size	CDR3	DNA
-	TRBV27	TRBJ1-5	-	CASSSLITAAQHF	TGTGCCAGCAGTTCCCTAATAACAGCCGCCCAGCATTTT
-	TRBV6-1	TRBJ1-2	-	CASSAYRVSNYGYTF	TGTGCCAGCAGTGCATACAGGGTGTCTAACTATGGCTACACCTTC
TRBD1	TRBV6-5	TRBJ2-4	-	CASSGPGQEYF	TGTGCCAGCAGTGGACCGGGACAGGAGTACTTC
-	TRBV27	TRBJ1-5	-	CASSLGGAIGNQPQHF	TGTGCCAGCAGTTTGGGGGGGGCGATCGGCAATCAGCCCCAGCATTTT
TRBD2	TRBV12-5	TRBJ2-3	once	CASGLTLGTSSRPDTQYF	TGTGCTAGTGGTTTGACCCTCGGGACTAGCTCTAGGCCAGATACGCAGTATTTT
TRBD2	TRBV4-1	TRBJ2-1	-	CASSRQAGQSTSGGADEQFF	TGCGCCAGCAGCCGACAAGCCGGGCAATCGACTAGCGGGGGGGCGGATGAGCAGTTCTTC
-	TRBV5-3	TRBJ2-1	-	CARSPRTLWNEQFF	TGTGCCAGAAGCCCAAGGACTCTTTGGAATGAGCAGTTCTTC
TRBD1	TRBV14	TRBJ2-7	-	CASSQETGGLSSYEQYF	TGTGCCAGCAGCCAAGAGACAGGGGGTCTGAGCTCCTACGAGCAGTACTTC
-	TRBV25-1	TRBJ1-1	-	CASSEWAGENTEAFF	TGTGCCAGCAGTGAATGGGCAGGGGAAAACACTGAAGCTTTCTTT
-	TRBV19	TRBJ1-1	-	CATNTDTEAFF	TGTGCCACCAATACAGACACTGAAGCTTTCTTT
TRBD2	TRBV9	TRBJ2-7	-	CASSPQAGGVDEQYF	TGTGCCAGCAGCCCTCAAGCGGGGGGTGTTGACGAGCAGTACTTC
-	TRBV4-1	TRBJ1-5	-	CASSQVPGGSNQPQHF	TGCGCCAGCAGCCAAGTACCGGGGGGAAGCAATCAGCCCCAGCATTTT
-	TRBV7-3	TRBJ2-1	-	CASSLSGYNEQFF	TGTGCCAGCAGCTTAAGCGGCTACAATGAGCAGTTCTTC
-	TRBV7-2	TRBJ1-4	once	CASSLLGWEEKLFF	TGTGCCAGCAGCTTATTGGGGTGGGAGGAAAAACTGTTTTTT
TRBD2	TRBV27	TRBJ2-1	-	CASSTRTSGMRNEQFF	TGTGCCAGCAGTACCCGGACTAGCGGGATGCGAAATGAGCAGTTCTTC
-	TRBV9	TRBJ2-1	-	CASSANPGIEQFF	TGTGCCAGCAGCGCCAATCCAGGGATTGAGCAGTTCTTC
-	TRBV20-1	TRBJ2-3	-	CSARFADTQYF	TGCAGTGCTAGATTCGCAGATACGCAGTATTTT
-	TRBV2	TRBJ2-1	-	CASSTGSGQYNEQFF	TGTGCCAGCAGCACGGGGTCCGGGCAATACAATGAGCAGTTCTTC
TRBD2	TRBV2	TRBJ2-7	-	CASSEGTSGGKNTYEQYF	TGTGCCAGCAGTGAAGGGACTAGCGGGGGGAAAAATACCTACGAGCAGTACTTC
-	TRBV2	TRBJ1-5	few	CASSDHRTQPQHF	TGTGCCAGCAGTGATCACCGAACTCAGCCCCAGCATTTT
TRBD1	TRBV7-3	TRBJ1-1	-	CASSLTLTAGGATEAFF	TGTGCCAGCAGCTTAACCTTAACGGCAGGGGGCGCGACTGAAGCTTTCTTT
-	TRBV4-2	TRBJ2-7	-	CASSQEGTATYEQYF	TGTGCCAGCAGCCAAGAAGGGACGGCCACCTACGAGCAGTACTTC
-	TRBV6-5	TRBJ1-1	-	CASSPGTLPGAFF	TGTGCCAGCAGCCCCGGGACCCTACCGGGGGCTTTCTTT
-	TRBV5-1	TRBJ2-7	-	CASSVRGETPYEQYF	TGCGCCAGCAGCGTTCGTGGCGAGACGCCCTACGAGCAGTACTTC
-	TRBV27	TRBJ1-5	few	CASSLLGARMGNQPQHF	TGTGCCAGCAGTTTATTGGGGGCTCGGATGGGTAATCAGCCCCAGCATTTT
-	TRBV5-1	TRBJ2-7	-	CASSLGIGGARSYEQYF	TGCGCCAGCAGCTTGGGGATAGGTGGGGCCCGCTCCTACGAGCAGTACTTC
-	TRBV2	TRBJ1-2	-	CASRRTEGYTF	TGTGCCAGCAGAAGGACCGAGGGCTACACCTTC
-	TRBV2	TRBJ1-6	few	CASSEGRLLPLHF	TGTGCCAGCAGTGAGGGCAGGTTGCTACCCCTCCACTTT
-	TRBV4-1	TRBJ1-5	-	CASRDRPTAGQPQHF	TGCGCCAGCAGGGATCGGCCTACCGCCGGTCAGCCCCAGCATTTT
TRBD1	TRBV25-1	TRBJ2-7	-	CASSDQPGTGDFYEQYF	TGTGCCAGCAGTGACCAACCCGGGACAGGGGATTTCTACGAGCAGTACTTC
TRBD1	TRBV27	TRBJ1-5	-	CASSTGQGGNQPQHF	TGTGCCAGCAGTACAGGACAGGGGGGCAATCAGCCCCAGCATTTT
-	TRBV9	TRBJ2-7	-	CASSVGAGPYEQYF	TGTGCCAGCAGCGTAGGGGCGGGACCATACGAGCAGTACTTC
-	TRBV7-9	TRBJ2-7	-	CASSLVDYEQYF	TGTGCCAGCAGCTTAGTAGATTACGAGCAGTACTTC
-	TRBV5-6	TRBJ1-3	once	CASSLRNSYSGNTIYF	TGTGCCAGCAGCTTGAGGAACAGCTACTCTGGAAACACCATATATTTT
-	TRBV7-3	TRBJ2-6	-	CASSLSIGSGANVLTF	TGTGCCAGCAGCTTAAGTATAGGCTCTGGGGCCAACGTCCTGACTTTC
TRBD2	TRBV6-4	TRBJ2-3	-	CATQMGLAATDTQYF	TGTGCCACCCAAATGGGACTAGCGGCCACAGATACGCAGTATTTT
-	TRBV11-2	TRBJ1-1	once	CASSREGTEAFF	TGTGCCAGCAGCCGTGAGGGCACTGAAGCTTTCTTT
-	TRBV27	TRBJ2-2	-	CASSVGGMGTGELFF	TGTGCCAGCAGCGTCGGGGGAATGGGGACCGGGGAGCTGTTTTTT
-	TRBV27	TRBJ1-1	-	CASRPTLLSEAFF	TGTGCCAGCAGGCCGACGTTACTATCTGAAGCTTTCTTT
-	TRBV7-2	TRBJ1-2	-	CASSLDFFQVGGRGGYTF	TGTGCCAGCAGCTTAGATTTTTTTCAAGTCGGGGGTCGTGGTGGCTACACCTTC
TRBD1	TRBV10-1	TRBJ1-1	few	CASSRQGYTEAFF	TGCGCCAGCAGTCGACAGGGATACACTGAAGCTTTCTTT
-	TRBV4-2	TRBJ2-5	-	CASSQVGQETQYF	TGTGCCAGCAGCCAAGTAGGACAAGAGACCCAGTACTTC
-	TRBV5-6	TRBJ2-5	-	CASSRGLEGGIKQETQYF	TGTGCCAGCAGCAGGGGATTGGAAGGTGGGATTAAACAAGAGACCCAGTACTTC
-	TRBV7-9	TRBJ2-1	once	CASSSPRRNEQFF	TGTGCCAGCAGCTCTCCCCGAAGGAATGAGCAGTTCTTC
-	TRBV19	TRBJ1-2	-	CASSFRDGVYGYTF	TGTGCCAGTAGTTTCCGGGACGGAGTCTATGGCTACACCTTC
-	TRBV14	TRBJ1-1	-	CASGRGQGLEAFF	TGTGCCAGCGGTCGGGGGCAGGGGCTTGAAGCTTTCTTT
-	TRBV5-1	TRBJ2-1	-	CASSLADTLGDEQFF	TGCGCCAGCAGCTTGGCTGATACGTTGGGGGATGAGCAGTTCTTC
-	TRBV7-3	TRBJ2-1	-	CASSTIPTSGQDYNEQFF	TGTGCCAGCAGCACGATCCCGACGTCGGGACAAGACTACAATGAGCAGTTCTTC
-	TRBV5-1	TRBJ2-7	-	CASSLGTYEQYF	TGCGCCAGCAGCTTAGGGACCTACGAGCAGTACTTC
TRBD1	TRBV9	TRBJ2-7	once	CASSVGDRGLGYEQYF	TGTGCCAGCAGCGTAGGGGACAGGGGCCTTGGGTACGAGCAGTACTTC
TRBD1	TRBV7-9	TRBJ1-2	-	CASSSNPRDRGPYTF	TGTGCCAGCAGCTCTAACCCCCGGGACAGGGGGCCCTACACCTTC
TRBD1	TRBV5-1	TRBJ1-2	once	CASSLVSGRGNYGYTF	TGCGCCAGCAGCTTGGTCTCAGGCAGGGGGAACTATGGCTACACCTTC
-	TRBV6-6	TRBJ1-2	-	CASSYNRGSSDGYTF	TGTGCCAGCAGTTATAATCGGGGGTCCAGTGACGGCTACACCTTC